This TCR beta chain was recovered during a study of blood T cell repertoires in COVID-19. Turning to the study itself: Specimens from acute and convalescent COVID-19 originated in the United States, Italy and Spain. Sample material is recorded as cDNA or gDNA derived from T cells, B-cell-depleted T cells, or PBMCs.

The CDR3 spans 13 residues. Trimming removed 4 bases at V and 10 bases at J, with 14 bases between. Looked up from germline, CDR1 is PRHDT and CDR2 is FYEKMQ (reference sequence). Study processing details: Nucleated cell number was recorded as an estimate derived from reference gene primer amplification. Measured with immunoSEQ multiplex PCR; TCRdb has only the in-frame clones, and not every one. The DNA gave D and trimming, while V, J and clone size come from that table. The table records about 54,000 clones, 85% to 90% of them present only once. The genes are TRBV13 and TRBJ2-1; maybe TRBD1 (6 bases). The origin of this receptor is a man between 60 and 75 years old with active COVID-19. The sample taken for sequencing was peripheral blood. In nucleotides, the CDR3 is TGTGCCAGCAGCTACAACCGGGACACCGAGCAGTTCTTC. It specifies CASSYNRDTEQFF.